Each of the 21 T cell receptor beta chains below was sequenced from the same sample in a study of post-analysis software for immune sequencing data. Prepared TCR beta cDNA libraries contained unique molecular identifiers. TCRdb used MiXCR to reprocess the PCR reads, holding one entry per CDR3 protein. The sample has roughly 410,000 distinct CDR3 sequences; 30% to 45% are singletons. No antigen has been identified for these receptors. General study results and limits: TRBV5-6, TRBV5-1 and TRBV20-1 were among roughly 5 TRBV segments more frequent in patients than controls.

The sample comprised blood. These receptors were obtained from a girl between 10 and 17 years old with multiple sclerosis.

The J gene is TRBJ2-1, the V gene TRBV18; D may be TRBD1 or TRBD2 (5 bases each). Germline-derived CDR1 and CDR2 are KGHSH and LQKENI. This CDR3 has 16 amino acids. V gave up 2 bases and J gave up 4 bases, with 15 bases separating them. DNA of the CDR3: TGTGCCAGCTCACCAGGAGGATCCTGGGGGTACAATGAGCAGTTCTTC. It yields the protein CASSPGGSWGYNEQFF.

Remarks on this clonotype: The junction and the germline gene differ at one end; a read error may be behind it. This sequence joins TRBV12-3 or TRBV12-4 and TRBJ2-3, with D perhaps TRBD1 (6 bases). This CDR3 contains 12 residues. The CDR3, as DNA: TGTGCCAGCAGTCCCAGGGGAGATGCGCAGTATTTT. The encoded protein is CASSPRGDAQYF.

This chain uses TRBV7-9 with TRBJ1-2; D gene uncertain. Germline CDR1 is SEHNR and CDR2 is FQNEAQ (reference sequence). There are 14 residues in the CDR3. V lost 5 bases to trimming and J lost 7 bases, with 17 bases between them. The CDR3, as DNA: TGTGCCAGCAGCCTTCCCCAGGTATCGCGTGGCTACACCTTC. Residues: CASSLPQVSRGYTF. Using reference TRBV7-9 and TRBJ1-2 for the parts outside the CDR3, the full variable domain is DTGVSQNPRHKITKRGQNVTFRCDPISEHNRLYWYRQTLGQGPEFLTYFQNEAQLEKSRLLSDRFSAERPKGSFSTLEIQRTEQGDSAMYLCASSLPQVSRGYTFGSGTRLTVV.

DNA for the CDR3: TGTGCCAGCAGCTACCCACAGGGCGCTGGGGCCAACGTCCTGACTTTC. Amino acids: CASSYPQGAGANVLTF. The chain recombines TRBV7-2 with TRBJ2-6; D is perhaps TRBD1 (6 bases). This CDR3 has 16 amino acids. Trimming cost V 4 bases and J 2 bases, with 12 bases left between them. Germline assignment: CDR1 SGHTA and CDR2 FQGNSA.

V gene TRBV5-1 combines with J gene TRBJ2-5; 9 bases are shared with TRBD2. The CDR3 is made up of 14 amino acids. Losses at the gene ends were 0 bases for V and 5 bases for J; bases not matched to a gene: 2. Germline V gene lookup returns CDR1 SGHRS and CDR2 YFSETQ. This CDR3 is CASSLEREAETQYF. The CDR3 nucleotides read TGCGCCAGCAGCTTGGAGCGGGAGGCGGAGACCCAGTACTTC.

This chain connects TRBV20-1 to TRBJ2-7, with D perhaps given as TRBD1 or TRBD2 (5 bases each). There are 12 residues in the CDR3. With 3 bases removed from V and 7 bases from J, the gap between germline ends came to 13 bases. The V gene's germline CDR1 is DFQATT and CDR2 SNEGSKA (reference sequence). CDR3 amino acids: CSARGPSKEQYF. For the CDR3, the DNA is TGCAGTGCTAGGGGACCGTCTAAAGAGCAGTACTTC.

This clonotype came up a few times. The chain couples TRBV20-1 to TRBJ2-1; 12 bases map to TRBD2. The CDR3 contains 14 residues. Trimming removed 6 bases from V and 5 bases from J; junction bases left unmatched: 5. In germline, CDR1 is DFQATT, CDR2 SNEGSKA (reference sequence). The CDR3 region is CSAQLAGGHNEQFF. In DNA, the CDR3 is TGCAGTGCACAACTAGCGGGGGGCCACAATGAGCAGTTCTTC.

This clonotype has a handful of counts. The rearrangement joins TRBV12-3 or TRBV12-4 to TRBJ2-5; D unresolved. V was pared by 3 bases and J by 5 bases, with 7 bases between. CDR3 length: 12 amino acids. CDR3 in amino acids: CASSFAEETQYF. CDR3 bases: TGTGCCAGCAGTTTCGCGGAGGAGACCCAGTACTTC.

Concerning this clonotype itself: This may be a read error: a much more frequent sequence differs by one nucleotide. The chain carries TRBV10-3 and TRBJ2-7, with D tentatively TRBD2 (5 bases). This CDR3 has 15 residues. Between the trimmed V and J ends, which lost 0 bases and 7 bases, there was a span of 16 bases. The germline CDR1 and CDR2 sequences are ENHRY and SYGVKD. The CDR3 nucleotides read TGTGCCATCAGTGAGTCCGGCCCGCGGAGGAGTGAGCAGTACTTC. It yields the protein CAISESGPRRSEQYF.

The J gene is TRBJ2-5, the V gene TRBV12-3 or TRBV12-4, with TRBD2 as a possible D gene (5 bases). The CDR3 is 13 residues long. V gave up 7 bases and J gave up 2 bases, with 11 bases separating them. Here the CDR3 reads CASTPGNQETQYF. CDR3 DNA: TGTGCCAGCACTCCGGGGAATCAAGAGACCCAGTACTTC.

This chain connects TRBV29-1 to TRBJ2-3; D is possibly TRBD1 (5 bases). The CDR3 length is 12 residues. Per the germline V gene, CDR1 is SQVTM and CDR2 is ANQGSEA. The V gene lost 8 bases and the J gene lost 4 bases, with 13 bases spanning the gap. The CDR3 DNA follows: TGCAGCACATCGGACATTCCAGATACGCAGTATTTT. Translated: CSTSDIPDTQYF.

In this sample, this clonotype turned up a few times. The rearrangement links TRBV27 to TRBJ2-1; TRBD1 matches 7 bases. The germline V gene has CDR1 MNHEY and CDR2 SMNVEV (reference sequence). CDR3 length: 15 residues. With V trimmed by 5 bases and J by 4 bases, 8 bases remained unmatched. CDR3: CASSGTVPSYNEQFF. The CDR3 DNA is TGTGCCAGCAGTGGGACAGTACCCTCTTACAATGAGCAGTTCTTC.

This clonotype was seen a few times. The chain has TRBV4-1 and TRBJ2-1, with D perhaps TRBD2 (7 bases). Deletions cut 5 bases from V and 0 bases from J, with 23 bases between. Germline-derived CDR1 and CDR2 are MGHRA and YSYEKL. This CDR3 spans 19 amino acids. CDR3 residues: CASSYPPGRRGSSYNEQFF. Here the CDR3 DNA reads TGCGCCAGCAGCTACCCCCCCGGGAGGAGGGGGAGCTCCTACAATGAGCAGTTCTTC.

V usage is TRBV5-1 and J usage is TRBJ2-1; D is perhaps TRBD1 or TRBD2 (6 bases each). The V and J ends lost 1 base and 0 bases respectively, with 17 bases between them. This CDR3 is built from 18 residues. Germline V gene data show CDR1 as SGHRS and CDR2 as YFSETQ. The CDR3 DNA reads TGCGCCAGCAGCTTGCCCCTGGAAGGGGGGTACTCCTACAATGAGCAGTTCTTC. Its translation is CASSLPLEGGYSYNEQFF.

This clonotype was seen more than once but under ten times. In nucleotides, the CDR3 is TGTGCCAGCAGTCCGCGGACAGGCCGGCAGACCCAGTACTTC. This gives the protein CASSPRTGRQTQYF. The genes are TRBV6-2 or TRBV6-3 and TRBJ2-5; 7 bases fit TRBD1. Germline values: CDR1 MNHEY, CDR2 SVGEGT. The CDR3 contains 14 residues. Unmatched junction bases numbered 9, after V lost 5 bases and J lost 6 bases.

The rearrangement links TRBV4-1 to TRBJ1-2; unclear D gene. The ends were cut back, 2 bases at V and 7 bases at J, with 8 bases in the middle. The CDR3 extends over 12 amino acids. Germline values: CDR1 MGHRA, CDR2 YSYEKL. The CDR3 reads CASSQFRSGYTF. The CDR3, as DNA: TGCGCCAGCAGCCAATTTAGGTCTGGCTACACCTTC.

The chain has TRBV6-2 or TRBV6-3 and TRBJ1-1; D not certain. Germline CDR1 and CDR2: MNHEY and SVGEGT. The CDR3 sequence is 14 residues long. Trimming took 5 bases from V and 2 from J, leaving 12 bases between them. The CDR3 protein is CASSTGIRNTEAFF. The CDR3 DNA reads as TGTGCCAGCAGTACGGGGATCCGAAACACTGAAGCTTTCTTT.

The table lists this clonotype with a few counts. The V gene is TRBV2, the J gene TRBJ1-2; 7 bases align to TRBD1. CDR1 and CDR2 from the germline V gene are SNHLY and FYNNEI. The CDR3 totals 16 residues. Trimming removed 2 bases from V and 4 bases from J; junction bases left unmatched: 10. This CDR3 is CASSERVGGQTYGYTF. CDR3 nucleotides: TGTGCCAGCAGTGAAAGGGTTGGGGGACAGACCTATGGCTACACCTTC.

The chain uses TRBV12-3 or TRBV12-4 and TRBJ1-1; D is unresolved. Trimming took 7 bases from V and 3 from J, leaving 18 bases between them. This CDR3 contains 15 residues. The CDR3 DNA is TGTGCCAGCAAAATGTCGGGCTGGAGGGACACTGAAGCTTTCTTT. Its translation is CASKMSGWRDTEAFF.

The genes are TRBV6-5 and TRBJ2-1, with TRBD1 identical over 7 bases. The CDR3 covers 16 residues. Germline V gene data show CDR1 as MNHEY and CDR2 as SVGAGI. V dropped 0 bases and J dropped 6; count of bases not matched to a gene: 8. CDR3 sequence (DNA): TGTGCCAGCAGTTACTCCTTCTCCGGGACAGTCAATGAGCAGTTCTTC. Translated, it gives CASSYSFSGTVNEQFF.

About this clonotype itself: One end of the junction varies from germline; a read error may be responsible. The chain carries TRBV7-9 and TRBJ1-5, with unresolved D. The CDR3 contains 17 residues. CDR1 is SEHNR and CDR2 is FQNEAQ in the germline V gene (reference sequence). CDR3 DNA: TGTGCCGGCAGCTTAGCAACCGAAACTATAAGCAATCAGCCCCAGCATTTT. Protein: CAGSLATETISNQPQHF.